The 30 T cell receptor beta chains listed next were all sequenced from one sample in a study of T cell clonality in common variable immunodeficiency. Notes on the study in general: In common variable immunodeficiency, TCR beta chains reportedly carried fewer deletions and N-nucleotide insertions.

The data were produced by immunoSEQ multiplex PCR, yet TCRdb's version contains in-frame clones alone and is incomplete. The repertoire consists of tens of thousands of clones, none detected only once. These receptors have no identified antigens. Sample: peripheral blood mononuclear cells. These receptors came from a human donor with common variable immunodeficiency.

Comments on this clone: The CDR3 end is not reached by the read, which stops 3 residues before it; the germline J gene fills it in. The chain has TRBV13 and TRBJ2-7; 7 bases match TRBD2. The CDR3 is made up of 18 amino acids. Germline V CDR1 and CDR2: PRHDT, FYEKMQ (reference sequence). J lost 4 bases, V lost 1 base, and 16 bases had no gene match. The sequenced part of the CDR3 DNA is TGTGCCAGCAGCTTAGCTCCGGGGAGGGTCCCCGGGGAATACGAG. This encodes CASSLAPGRVPGEYE. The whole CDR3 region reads CASSLAPGRVPGEYEQYF.

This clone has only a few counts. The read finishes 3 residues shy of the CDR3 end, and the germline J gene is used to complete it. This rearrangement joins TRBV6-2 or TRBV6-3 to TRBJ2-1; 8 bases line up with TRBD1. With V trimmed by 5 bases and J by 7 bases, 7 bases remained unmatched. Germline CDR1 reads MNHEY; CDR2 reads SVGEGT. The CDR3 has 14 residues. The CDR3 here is CASSTRDRSNEQFF. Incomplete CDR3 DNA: TGTGCCAGCAGTACCCGGGACAGGTCTAATGAG.

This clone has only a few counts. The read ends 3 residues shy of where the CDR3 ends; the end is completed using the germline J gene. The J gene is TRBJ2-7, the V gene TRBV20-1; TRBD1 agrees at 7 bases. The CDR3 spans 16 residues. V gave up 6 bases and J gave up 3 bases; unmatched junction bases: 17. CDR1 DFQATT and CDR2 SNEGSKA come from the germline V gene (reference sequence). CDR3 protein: CSATTLGSGGNYEQYF. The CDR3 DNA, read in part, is TGCAGTGCGACGACCCTAGGGTCAGGGGGAAACTACGAG.

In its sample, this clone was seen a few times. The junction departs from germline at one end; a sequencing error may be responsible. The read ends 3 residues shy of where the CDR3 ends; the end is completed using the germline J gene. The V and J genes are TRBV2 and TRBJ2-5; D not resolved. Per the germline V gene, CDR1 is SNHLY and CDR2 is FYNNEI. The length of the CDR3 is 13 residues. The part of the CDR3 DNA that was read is TGTGCCAGCAGTGTAGACATCCAAGGGACC. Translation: CASSVDIQGT. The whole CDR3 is CASSVDIQGTQYF.

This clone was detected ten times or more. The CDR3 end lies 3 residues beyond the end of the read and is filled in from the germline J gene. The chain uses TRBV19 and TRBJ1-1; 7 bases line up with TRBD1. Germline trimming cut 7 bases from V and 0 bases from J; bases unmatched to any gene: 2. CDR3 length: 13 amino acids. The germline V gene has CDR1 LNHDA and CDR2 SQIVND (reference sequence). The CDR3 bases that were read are TGTGCCAGTACGACAGGGATGAACACTGAA. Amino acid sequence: CASTTGMNTE. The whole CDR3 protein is CASTTGMNTEAFF. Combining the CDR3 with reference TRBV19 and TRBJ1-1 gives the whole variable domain DGGITQSPKYLFRKEGQNVTLSCEQNLNHDAMYWYRQDPGQGLRLIYYSQIVNDFQKGDIAEGYSVSREKKESFPLTVTSAQKNPTAFYLCASTTGMNTEAFFGQGTRLTVV.

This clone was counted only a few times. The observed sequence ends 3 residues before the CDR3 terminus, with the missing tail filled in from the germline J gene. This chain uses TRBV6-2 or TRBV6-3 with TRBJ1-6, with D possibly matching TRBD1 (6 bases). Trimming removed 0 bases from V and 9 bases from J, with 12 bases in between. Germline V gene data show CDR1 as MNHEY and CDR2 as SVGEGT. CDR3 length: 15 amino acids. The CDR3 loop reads CASSYSQGLSSPLHF. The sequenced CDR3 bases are TGTGCCAGCAGTTACTCGCAGGGGCTGAGTTCACCC.

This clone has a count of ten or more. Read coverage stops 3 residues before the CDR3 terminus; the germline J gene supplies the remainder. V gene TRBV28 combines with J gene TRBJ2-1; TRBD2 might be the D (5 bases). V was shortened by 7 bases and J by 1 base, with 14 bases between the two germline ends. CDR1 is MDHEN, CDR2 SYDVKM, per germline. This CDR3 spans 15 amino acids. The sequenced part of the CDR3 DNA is TGTGCCAGCACCGAGGGCGGGTGGTCCTACAATGAG. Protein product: CASTEGGWSYNE. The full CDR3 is CASTEGGWSYNEQFF.

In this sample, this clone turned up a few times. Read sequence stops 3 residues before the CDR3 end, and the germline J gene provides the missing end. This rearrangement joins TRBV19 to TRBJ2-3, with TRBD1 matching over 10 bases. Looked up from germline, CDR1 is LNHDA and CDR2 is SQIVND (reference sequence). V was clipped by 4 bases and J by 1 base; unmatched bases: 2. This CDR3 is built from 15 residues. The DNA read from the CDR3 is TGTGCCAGTAGTACAGGGACAGGGGGCACAGATACG. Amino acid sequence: CASSTGTGGTDT. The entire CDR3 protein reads CASSTGTGGTDTQYF.

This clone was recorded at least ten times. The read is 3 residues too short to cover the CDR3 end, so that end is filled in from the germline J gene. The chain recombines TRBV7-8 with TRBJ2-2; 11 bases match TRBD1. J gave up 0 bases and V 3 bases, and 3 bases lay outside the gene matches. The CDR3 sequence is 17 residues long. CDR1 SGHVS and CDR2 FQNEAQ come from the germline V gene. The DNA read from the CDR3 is TGTGCCAGCAGCTTGCGGACAGGGGGCTCGAACACCGGGGAG. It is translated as CASSLRTGGSNTGE. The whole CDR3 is CASSLRTGGSNTGELFF.

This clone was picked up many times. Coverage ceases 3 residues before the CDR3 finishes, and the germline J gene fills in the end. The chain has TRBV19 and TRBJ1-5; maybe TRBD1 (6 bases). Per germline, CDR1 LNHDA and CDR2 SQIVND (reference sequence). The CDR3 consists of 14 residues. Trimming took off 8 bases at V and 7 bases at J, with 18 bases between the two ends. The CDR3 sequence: CASGRTGPRQPQHF. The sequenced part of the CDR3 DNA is TGTGCCAGTGGACGAACAGGGCCCAGACAGCCC.

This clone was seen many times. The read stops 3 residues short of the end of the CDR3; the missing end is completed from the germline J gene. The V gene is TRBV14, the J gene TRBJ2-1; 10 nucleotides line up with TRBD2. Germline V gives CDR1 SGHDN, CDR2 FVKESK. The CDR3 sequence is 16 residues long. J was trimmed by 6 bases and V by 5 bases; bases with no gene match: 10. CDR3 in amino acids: CASSKLAGGTLNEQFF. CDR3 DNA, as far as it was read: TGTGCCAGCAGCAAATTAGCGGGAGGCACCCTCAATGAG.

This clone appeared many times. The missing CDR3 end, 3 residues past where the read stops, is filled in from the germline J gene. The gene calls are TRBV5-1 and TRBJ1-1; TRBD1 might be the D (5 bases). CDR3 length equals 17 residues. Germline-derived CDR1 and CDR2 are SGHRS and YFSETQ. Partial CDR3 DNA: TGCGCCAGCAGCTTGTGGGGGGGGACGGCGGTTACCCGCGGG. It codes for CASSLWGGTAVTRG. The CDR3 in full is CASSLWGGTAVTRGAFF.

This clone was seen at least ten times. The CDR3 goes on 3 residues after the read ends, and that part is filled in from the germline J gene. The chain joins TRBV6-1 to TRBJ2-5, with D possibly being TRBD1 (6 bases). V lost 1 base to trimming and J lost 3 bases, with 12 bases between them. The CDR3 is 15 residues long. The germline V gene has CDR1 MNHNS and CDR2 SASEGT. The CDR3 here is CASSEGLGAEETQYF. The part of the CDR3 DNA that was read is TGTGCCAGCAGTGAAGGGTTGGGGGCGGAAGAGACC.

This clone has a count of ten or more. The DNA read from the CDR3 is TGCGCCAGCAGCAATAAACAGGGGACGAGCTACGAG. This translates into CASSNKQGTSYE. In full, the CDR3 reads CASSNKQGTSYEQYF. The V and J genes are TRBV5-1 and TRBJ2-7; 7 bases line up with TRBD1. The read ends 3 residues before the CDR3 terminus; that terminus is restored from the germline J gene. CDR3 length equals 15 residues. CDR1 is SGHRS and CDR2 is YFSETQ in the germline V gene. Trimming at V came to 4 bases and at J to 3 bases, leaving 10 bases not matched to a gene.

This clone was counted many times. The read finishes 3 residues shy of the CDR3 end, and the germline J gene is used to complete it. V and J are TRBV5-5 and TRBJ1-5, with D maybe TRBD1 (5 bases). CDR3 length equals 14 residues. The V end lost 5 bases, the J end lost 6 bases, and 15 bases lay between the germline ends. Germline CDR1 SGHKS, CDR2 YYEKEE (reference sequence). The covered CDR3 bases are TGTGCCAGCAGTTCGGTCGGGGGTGGTCAGCCC. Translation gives CASSSVGGGQP. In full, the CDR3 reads CASSSVGGGQPQHF.

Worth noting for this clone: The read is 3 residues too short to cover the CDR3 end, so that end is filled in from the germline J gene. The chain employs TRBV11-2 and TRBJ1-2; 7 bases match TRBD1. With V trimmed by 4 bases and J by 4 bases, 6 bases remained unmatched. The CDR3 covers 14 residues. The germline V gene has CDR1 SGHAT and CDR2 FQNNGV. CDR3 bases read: TGTGCCAGCAGCTCGCGCGGGACAGTCTATGGC. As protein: CASSSRGTVYG. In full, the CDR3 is CASSSRGTVYGYTF.

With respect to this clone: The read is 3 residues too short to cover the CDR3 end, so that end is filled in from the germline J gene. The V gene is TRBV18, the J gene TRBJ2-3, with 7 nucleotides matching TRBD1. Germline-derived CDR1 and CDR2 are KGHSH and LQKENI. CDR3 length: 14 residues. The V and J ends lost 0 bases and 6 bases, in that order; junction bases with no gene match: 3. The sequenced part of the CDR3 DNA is TGTGCCAGCTCACCACCCTCGGACAGGGATACG. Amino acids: CASSPPSDRDT. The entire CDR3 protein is CASSPPSDRDTQYF.

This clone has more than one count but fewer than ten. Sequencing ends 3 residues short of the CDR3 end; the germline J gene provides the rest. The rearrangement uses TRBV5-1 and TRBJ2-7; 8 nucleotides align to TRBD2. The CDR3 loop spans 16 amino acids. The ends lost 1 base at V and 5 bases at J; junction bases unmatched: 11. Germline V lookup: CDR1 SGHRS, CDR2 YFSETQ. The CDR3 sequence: CASSLSGSGSLDEQYF. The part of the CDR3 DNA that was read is TGCGCCAGCAGCTTGTCCGGAAGCGGGAGTCTCGACGAG.

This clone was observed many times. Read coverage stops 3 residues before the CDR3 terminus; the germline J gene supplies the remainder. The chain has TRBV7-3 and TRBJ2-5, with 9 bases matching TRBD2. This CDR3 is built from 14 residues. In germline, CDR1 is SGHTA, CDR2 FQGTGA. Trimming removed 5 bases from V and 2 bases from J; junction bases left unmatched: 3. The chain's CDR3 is CASSPTSGQETQYF. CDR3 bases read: TGTGCCAGCAGCCCGACTAGCGGACAAGAGACC.

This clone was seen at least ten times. Partial CDR3 DNA: TGTGCCAGTAGTATAGAAGCTAGCGGGACCTCCTACAATGAG. Its translation is CASSIEASGTSYNE. The whole CDR3 protein is CASSIEASGTSYNEQFF. This rearrangement joins TRBV19 to TRBJ2-1; the match to TRBD2 covers 9 bases. The read ends 3 residues early relative to the CDR3; the germline J gene fills the gap. Germline assignment: CDR1 LNHDA and CDR2 SQIVND (reference sequence). The junction had 3 bases not matched to a gene; V was cut back by 0 bases and J by 0 bases. This CDR3 has 17 residues.

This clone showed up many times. The CDR3 bases that were read are TGCAGTGCTACAGGGGATGGCCAGCCC. It encodes CSATGDGQP. The CDR3, in full, reads CSATGDGQPQHF. The chain joins TRBV20-1 to TRBJ1-5; a weak D match, TRBD1 (6 bases). The read falls 3 residues short of the CDR3 end, and the missing part is taken from the germline J gene. The germline CDR1 and CDR2 sequences are DFQATT and SNEGSKA (reference sequence). V lost 4 bases and J 7 bases, leaving 11 bases between the germline ends. The CDR3 is made up of 12 amino acids.

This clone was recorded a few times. The CDR3 bases that were read are TGTGCCAGCTCACCCCTAGCGGGGGGCACAGATACG. Translating it yields CASSPLAGGTDT. The entire CDR3 reads CASSPLAGGTDTQYF. V gene TRBV18 combines with J gene TRBJ2-3; TRBD2 aligns across 10 bases. The read is 3 residues too short to cover the CDR3 end, so that end is filled in from the germline J gene. V lost 3 bases and J lost 1; bases outside the gene matches: 1. CDR3 length: 15 residues. Germline V gene data show CDR1 as KGHSH and CDR2 as LQKENI.

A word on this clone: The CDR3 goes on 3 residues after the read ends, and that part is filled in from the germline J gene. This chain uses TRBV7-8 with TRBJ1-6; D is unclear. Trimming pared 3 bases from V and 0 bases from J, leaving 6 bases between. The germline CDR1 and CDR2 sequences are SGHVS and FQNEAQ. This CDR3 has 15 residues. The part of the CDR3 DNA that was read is TGTGCCAGCAGCTTCCGGGTCTCCTATAATTCACCC. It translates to CASSFRVSYNSP. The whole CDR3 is CASSFRVSYNSPLHF.

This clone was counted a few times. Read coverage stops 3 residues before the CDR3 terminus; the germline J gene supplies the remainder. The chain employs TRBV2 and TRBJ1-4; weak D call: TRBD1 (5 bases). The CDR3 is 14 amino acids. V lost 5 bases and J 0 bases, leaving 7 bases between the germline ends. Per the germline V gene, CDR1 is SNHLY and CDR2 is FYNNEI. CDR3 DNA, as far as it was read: TGTGCCAGCAGTCGGGGGGCAACTAATGAAAAA. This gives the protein CASSRGATNEK. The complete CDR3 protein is CASSRGATNEKLFF.

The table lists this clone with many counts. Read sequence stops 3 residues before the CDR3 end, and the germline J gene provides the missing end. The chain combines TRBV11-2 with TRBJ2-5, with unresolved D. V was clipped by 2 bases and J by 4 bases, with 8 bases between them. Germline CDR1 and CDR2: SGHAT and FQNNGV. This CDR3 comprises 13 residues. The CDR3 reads CASSLSRGETQYF. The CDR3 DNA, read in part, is TGTGCCAGCAGCTTATCTAGAGGAGAGACC. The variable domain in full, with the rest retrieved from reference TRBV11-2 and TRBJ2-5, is EAGVAQSPRYKIIEKRQSVAFWCNPISGHATLYWYQQILGQGPKLLIQFQNNGVVDDSQLPKDRFSAERLKGVDSTLKIQPAKLEDSAVYLCASSLSRGETQYFGPGTRLLVL.

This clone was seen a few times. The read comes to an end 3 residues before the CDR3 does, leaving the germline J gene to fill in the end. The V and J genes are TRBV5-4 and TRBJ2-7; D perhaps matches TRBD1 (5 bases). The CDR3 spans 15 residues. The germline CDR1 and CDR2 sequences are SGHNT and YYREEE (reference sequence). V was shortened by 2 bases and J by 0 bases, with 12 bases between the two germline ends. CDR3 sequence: CASSFQVGASYEQYF. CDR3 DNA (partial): TGTGCCAGCAGCTTTCAAGTAGGGGCCTCCTACGAG.

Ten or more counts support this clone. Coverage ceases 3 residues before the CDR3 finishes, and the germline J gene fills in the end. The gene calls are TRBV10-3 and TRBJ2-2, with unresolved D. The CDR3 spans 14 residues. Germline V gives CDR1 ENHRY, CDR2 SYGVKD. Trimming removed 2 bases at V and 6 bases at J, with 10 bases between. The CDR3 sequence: CAISELALAGELFF. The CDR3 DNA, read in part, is TGTGCCATCAGTGAGCTTGCACTTGCCGGGGAG.

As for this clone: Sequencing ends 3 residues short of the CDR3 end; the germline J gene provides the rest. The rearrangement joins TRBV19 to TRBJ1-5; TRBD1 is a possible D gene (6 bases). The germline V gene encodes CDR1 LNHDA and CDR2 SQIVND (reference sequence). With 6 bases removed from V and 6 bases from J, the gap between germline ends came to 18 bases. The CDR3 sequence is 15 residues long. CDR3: CASRDLQGFSQPQHF. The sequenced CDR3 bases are TGTGCCAGTAGAGATCTACAGGGTTTTAGTCAGCCC.

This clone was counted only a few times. The CDR3 sequence: CASSQVTGIGANVLTF. The CDR3 DNA, read in part, is TGCGCCAGCAGTCAAGTTACAGGGATTGGGGCCAACGTC. This sequence joins TRBV23-1 and TRBJ2-6, with D tentatively TRBD1 (6 bases). The CDR3 end falls 3 residues outside the read, so it is completed with the germline J gene. TRBV23-1 is assigned to the ORF class and has an uncertain function. V was pared by 2 bases and J by 3 bases, with 11 bases between. This CDR3 spans 16 amino acids.

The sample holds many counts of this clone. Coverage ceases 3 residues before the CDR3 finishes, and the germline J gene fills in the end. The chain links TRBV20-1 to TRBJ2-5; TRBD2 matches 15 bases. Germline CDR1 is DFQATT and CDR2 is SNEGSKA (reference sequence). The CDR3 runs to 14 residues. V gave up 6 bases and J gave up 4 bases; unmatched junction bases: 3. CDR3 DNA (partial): TGCAGTGCCGAGGGACTAGCGGGAGGAGAGACC. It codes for CSAEGLAGGET. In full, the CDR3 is CSAEGLAGGETQYF.